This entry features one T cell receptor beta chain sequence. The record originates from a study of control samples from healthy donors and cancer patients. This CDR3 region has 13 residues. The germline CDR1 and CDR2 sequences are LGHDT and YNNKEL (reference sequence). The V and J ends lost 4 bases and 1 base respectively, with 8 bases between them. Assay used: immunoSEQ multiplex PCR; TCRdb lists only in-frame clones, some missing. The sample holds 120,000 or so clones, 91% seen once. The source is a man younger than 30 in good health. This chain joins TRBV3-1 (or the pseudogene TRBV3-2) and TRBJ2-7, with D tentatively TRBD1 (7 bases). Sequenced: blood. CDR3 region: CASSPGGSYEQYF. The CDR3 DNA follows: TGTGCCAGCAGCCCAGGGGGGTCCTACGAGCAGTACTTC.